The TCR beta chain described here comes from a study of regulatory T cells in long-lasting Graves disease. The CDR3 totals 12 residues. Time point specified: newly diagnosed GD, antithyroid drugs for less than 3 months. Scientists built the TCR library using RNA that was extracted from PBMCs. With iRepertoire HTBI primers and Arm-PCR of CDR3 regions, TCR beta libraries were built. In TCRdb, the multiplex PCR reads were re-called with MiXCR into one record per CDR3 protein. The sample has 450,000 to 600,000 distinct CDR3 sequences; about 16% are singletons. This clonotype was counted many times. These data are also associated with another study on T cells in Graves' hyperthyroidism and ophthalmopathy.

The source of this sequence is a man aged 40-49 years with Graves disease. This rearrangement joins TRBV12-3 or TRBV12-4 to TRBJ2-1; D is unresolved. The sequencing here drew on peripheral blood mononuclear cells (PBMCs), taken at new diagnosis, from a patient treated with antithyroid drugs. DNA of the CDR3: TGTGCGACCACCCGAACCTACAATGAGCAGTTCTTC. This encodes CATTRTYNEQFF.